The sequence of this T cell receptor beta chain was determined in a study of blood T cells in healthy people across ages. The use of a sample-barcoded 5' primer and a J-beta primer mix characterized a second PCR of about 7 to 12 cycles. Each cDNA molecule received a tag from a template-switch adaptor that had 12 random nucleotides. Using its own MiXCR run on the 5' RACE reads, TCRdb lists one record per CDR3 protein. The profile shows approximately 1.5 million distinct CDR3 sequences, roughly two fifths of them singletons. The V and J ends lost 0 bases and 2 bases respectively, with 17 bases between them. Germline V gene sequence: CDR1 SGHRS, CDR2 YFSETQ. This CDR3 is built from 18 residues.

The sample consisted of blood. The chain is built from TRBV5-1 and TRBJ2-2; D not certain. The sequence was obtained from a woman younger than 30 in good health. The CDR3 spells CASSLDGARTTNTGELFF. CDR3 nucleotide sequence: TGCGCCAGCAGCTTGGATGGCGCGCGTACCACAAACACCGGGGAGCTGTTTTTT. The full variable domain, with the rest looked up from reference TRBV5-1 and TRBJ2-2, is KAGVTQTPRYLIKTRGQQVTLSCSPISGHRSVSWYQQTPGQGLQFLFEYFSETQRNKGNFPGRFSGRQFSNSRSEMNVSTLELGDSALYLCASSLDGARTTNTGELFFGEGSRLTVL.